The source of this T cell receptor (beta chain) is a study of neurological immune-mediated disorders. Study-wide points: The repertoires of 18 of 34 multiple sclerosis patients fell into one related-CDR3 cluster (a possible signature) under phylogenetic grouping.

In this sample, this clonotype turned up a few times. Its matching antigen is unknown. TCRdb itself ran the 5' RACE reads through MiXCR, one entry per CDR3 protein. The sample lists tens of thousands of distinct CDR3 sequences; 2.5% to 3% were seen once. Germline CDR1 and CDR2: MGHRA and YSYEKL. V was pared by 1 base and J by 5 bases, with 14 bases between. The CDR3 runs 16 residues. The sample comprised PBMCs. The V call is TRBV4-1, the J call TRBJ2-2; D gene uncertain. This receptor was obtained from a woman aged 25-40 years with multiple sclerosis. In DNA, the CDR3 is TGCGCCAGCAGCCAAGTGTTGGGTCTCGGGACCGGGGAGCTGTTTTTT. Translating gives CASSQVLGLGTGELFF.